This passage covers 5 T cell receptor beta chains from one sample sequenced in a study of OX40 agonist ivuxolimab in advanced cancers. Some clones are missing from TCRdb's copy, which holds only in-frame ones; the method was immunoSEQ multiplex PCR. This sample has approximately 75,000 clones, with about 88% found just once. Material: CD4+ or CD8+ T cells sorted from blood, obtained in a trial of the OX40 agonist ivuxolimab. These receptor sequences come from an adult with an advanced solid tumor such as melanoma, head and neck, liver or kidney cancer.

In DNA form, the CDR3 reads TGTGCCAGCAGTTTTGGTGGGGCCGGCAAAAACATTCAGTACTTC. This codes for CASSFGGAGKNIQYF. The rearrangement joins TRBV27 to TRBJ2-4, with a possible D match to TRBD1 (5 bases). The germline V gene encodes CDR1 MNHEY and CDR2 SMNVEV (reference sequence). V shed 3 bases and J shed 3 bases, with 12 bases lying between them. The CDR3 runs 15 residues.

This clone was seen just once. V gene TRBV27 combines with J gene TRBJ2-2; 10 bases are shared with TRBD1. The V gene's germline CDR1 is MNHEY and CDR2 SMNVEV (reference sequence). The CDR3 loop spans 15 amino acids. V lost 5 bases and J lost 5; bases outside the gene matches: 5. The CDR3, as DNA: TGTGCCAGCAGTCCGCGGACAGGGGGGACCGGGGAGCTGTTTTTT. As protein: CASSPRTGGTGELFF.

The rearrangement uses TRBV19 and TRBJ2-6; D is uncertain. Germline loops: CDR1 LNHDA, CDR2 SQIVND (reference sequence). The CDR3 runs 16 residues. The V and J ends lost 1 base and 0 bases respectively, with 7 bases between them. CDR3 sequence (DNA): TGTGCCAGTAGTATAGGCGGAAGCTCTGGGGCCAACGTCCTGACTTTC. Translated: CASSIGGSSGANVLTF. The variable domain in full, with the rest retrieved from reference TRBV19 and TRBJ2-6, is DGGITQSPKYLFRKEGQNVTLSCEQNLNHDAMYWYRQDPGQGLRLIYYSQIVNDFQKGDIAEGYSVSREKKESFPLTVTSAQKNPTAFYLCASSIGGSSGANVLTFGAGSRLTVL.

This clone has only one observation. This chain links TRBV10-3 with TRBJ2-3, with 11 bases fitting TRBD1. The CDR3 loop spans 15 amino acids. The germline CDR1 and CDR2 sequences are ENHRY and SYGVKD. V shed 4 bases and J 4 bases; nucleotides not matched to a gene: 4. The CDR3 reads CAISGGQGDPDTQYF. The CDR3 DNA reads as TGTGCCATCAGTGGGGGACAGGGGGACCCAGATACGCAGTATTTT.

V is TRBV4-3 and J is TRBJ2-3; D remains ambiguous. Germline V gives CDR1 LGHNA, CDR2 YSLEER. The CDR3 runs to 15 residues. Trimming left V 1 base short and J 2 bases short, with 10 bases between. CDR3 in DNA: TGCGCCAGCAGCCAAGGACCGTCGTTCACAGATACGCAGTATTTT. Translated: CASSQGPSFTDTQYF.